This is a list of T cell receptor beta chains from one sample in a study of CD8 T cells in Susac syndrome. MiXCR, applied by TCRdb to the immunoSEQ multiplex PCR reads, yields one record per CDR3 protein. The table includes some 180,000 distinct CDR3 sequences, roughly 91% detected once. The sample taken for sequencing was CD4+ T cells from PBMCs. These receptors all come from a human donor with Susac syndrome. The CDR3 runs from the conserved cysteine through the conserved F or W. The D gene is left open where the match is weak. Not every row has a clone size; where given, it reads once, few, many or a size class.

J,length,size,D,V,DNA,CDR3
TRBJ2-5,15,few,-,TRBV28,TGTGCCAGCAGTCCTCCGAGGGGCGGATTTGAGACCCAGTACTTC,CASSPPRGGFETQYF
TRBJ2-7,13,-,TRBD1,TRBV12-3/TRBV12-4,TGTGCCAGCAGTCGGGACAGGGTCTACGAGCAGTACTTC,CASSRDRVYEQYF
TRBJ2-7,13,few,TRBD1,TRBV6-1,TGTGCCAGCAGGGACCTGACAGGGGACGAGCAGTACTTC,CASRDLTGDEQYF
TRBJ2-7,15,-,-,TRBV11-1,TGTGCCAGCAGCTTAATCGCGGGACACTCCTACGAGCAGTACTTC,CASSLIAGHSYEQYF
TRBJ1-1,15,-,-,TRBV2,TGTGCCAGCAGTGAGGTCCGGGGTGCGAGCACTGAAGCTTTCTTT,CASSEVRGASTEAFF
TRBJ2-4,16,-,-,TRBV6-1,TGTGCCAGCAGTGGTGGGGGGCGATTAGCCAAAAACATTCAGTACTTC,CASSGGGRLAKNIQYF
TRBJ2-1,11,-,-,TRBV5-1,TGCGCCAGCAGCGACTCCGCTGAGCAGTTCTTC,CASSDSAEQFF
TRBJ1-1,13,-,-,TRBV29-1,TGCAGCGTTGGAGGACAGTTGAACACTGAAGCTTTCTTT,CSVGGQLNTEAFF
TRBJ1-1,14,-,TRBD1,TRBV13,TGTGCCAGCAGCTTAGGGTCTCCGCAGGGGGACAATTTCTTT,CASSLGSPQGDNFF
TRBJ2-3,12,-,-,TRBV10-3,TGTGCCATCAGTCAGAGCACAGATACGCAGTATTTT,CAISQSTDTQYF
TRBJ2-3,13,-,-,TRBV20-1,TGCAGTGCTAGCCAACCCAGGGGAGATACGCAGTATTTT,CSASQPRGDTQYF
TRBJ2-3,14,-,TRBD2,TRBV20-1,TGCAGTGCTCCCCCCGGACTAGCGTCAGATACGCAGTATTTT,CSAPPGLASDTQYF
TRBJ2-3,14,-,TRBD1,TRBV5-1,TGCGCCAGCAGCTTGGTGGGACAGACGAATACGCAGTATTTT,CASSLVGQTNTQYF
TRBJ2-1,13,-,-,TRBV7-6,TGTGCCAGCAGCTTATCGGAACCAAATGAGCAGTTCTTC,CASSLSEPNEQFF
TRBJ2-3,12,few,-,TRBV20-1,TGCAGTGCTAGATACCACACAGATACGCAGTATTTT,CSARYHTDTQYF
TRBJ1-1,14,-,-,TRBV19,TGTGCCAGTAGTCGACTACGAGGGGAGACTGAAGCTTTCTTT,CASSRLRGETEAFF
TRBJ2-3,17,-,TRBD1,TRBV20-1,TGCAGTGCTAATTGGGGACAGGGGACCCGAGGCACAGATACGCAGTATTTT,CSANWGQGTRGTDTQYF